These 4 T cell receptor beta chains came from one sample sequenced in a study of early T cells in non-severe SARS-CoV-2 infection. Using its own MiXCR run on the 5' RACE reads, TCRdb lists one record per CDR3 protein. The sample lists 25,000 to 35,000 distinct CDR3 sequences; approximately 6% were seen once. The sequencing sample was made of whole blood. These receptors came from an adult who was a healthcare worker with PCR-confirmed SARS-CoV-2 infection or an uninfected control (not recorded which).

Ten or more counts support this clonotype. The V call is TRBV12-3 or TRBV12-4, the J call TRBJ2-7, with a tentative D call TRBD2 (5 bases). The CDR3 consists of 13 residues. The V gene lost 4 bases and the J gene lost 8 bases, with 15 bases spanning the gap. For the CDR3, the DNA is TGTGCCAGCAGTTCGGCCCGGGGTTTGAAGCAGTACTTC. Its protein is CASSSARGLKQYF.

This clonotype was seen many times. The chain recombines TRBV20-1 with TRBJ2-4; TRBD1 aligns across 7 bases. CDR3 size: 13 residues. V gave up 3 bases and J gave up 11 bases; unmatched junction bases: 10. Per the germline V gene, CDR1 is DFQATT and CDR2 is SNEGSKA (reference sequence). The CDR3 DNA follows: TGCAGTGCTAGCCGCCGACAGGGTTATGTTCAGTACTTC. It translates to CSASRRQGYVQYF.

This clonotype was counted ten times or more. The chain combines TRBV7-9 with TRBJ1-6; D is uncertain. CDR3 length: 13 amino acids. CDR1 is SEHNR, CDR2 FQNEAQ, per germline (reference sequence). V was shortened by 1 base and J by 8 bases, with 6 bases between the two germline ends. Here the CDR3 reads CASSLDGDSPLHF. CDR3 coding DNA: TGTGCCAGCAGCTTAGATGGCGATTCACCCCTCCACTTT. The full variable domain, in which reference TRBV7-9 and TRBJ1-6 provide the parts outside the CDR3, is DTGVSQNPRHKITKRGQNVTFRCDPISEHNRLYWYRQTLGQGPEFLTYFQNEAQLEKSRLLSDRFSAERPKGSFSTLEIQRTEQGDSAMYLCASSLDGDSPLHFGNGTRLTVT.

This clonotype was counted at least ten times. The chain combines TRBV7-3 with TRBJ2-1, with a tentative D call TRBD2 (6 bases). Between the trimmed V and J ends, which lost 2 bases and 6 bases, there was a span of 8 bases. CDR1 is SGHTA, CDR2 FQGTGA, per germline. The CDR3 contains 13 residues. DNA for the CDR3: TGTGCCAGCAGCTTAGGGACTGCCAATGAGCAGTTCTTC. Its protein product is CASSLGTANEQFF. The full variable domain, in which reference TRBV7-3 and TRBJ2-1 provide the parts outside the CDR3, is GAGVSQTPSNKVTEKGKYVELRCDPISGHTALYWYRQSLGQGPEFLIYFQGTGAADDSGLPNDRFFAVRPEGSVSTLKIQRTERGDSAVYLCASSLGTANEQFFGPGTRLTVL.